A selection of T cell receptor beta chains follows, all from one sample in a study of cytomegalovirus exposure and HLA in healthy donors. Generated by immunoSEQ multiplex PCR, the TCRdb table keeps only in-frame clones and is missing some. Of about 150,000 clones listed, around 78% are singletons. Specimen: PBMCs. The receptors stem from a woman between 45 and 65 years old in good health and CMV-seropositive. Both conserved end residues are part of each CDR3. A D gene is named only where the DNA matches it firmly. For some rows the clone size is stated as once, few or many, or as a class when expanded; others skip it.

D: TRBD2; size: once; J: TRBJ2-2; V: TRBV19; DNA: TGTGCCAGTAGTAAACTAGCGGGGGCCAACACCGGGGAGCTGTTTTTT; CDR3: CASSKLAGANTGELFF
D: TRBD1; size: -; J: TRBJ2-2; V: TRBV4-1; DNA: TGCGCCAGCAGCCAATTTAGAACCGGGACAGGGGACAACACCGGGGAGCTGTTTTTT; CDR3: CASSQFRTGTGDNTGELFF
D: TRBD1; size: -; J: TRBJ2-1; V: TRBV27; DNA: TGTGCCAGCAGTTTATATCTGGGACAGCTTAAGAATGAGCAGTTCTTC; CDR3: CASSLYLGQLKNEQFF
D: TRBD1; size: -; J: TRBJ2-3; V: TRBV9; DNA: TGTGCCAGCAGCGACAGGGGGCTGACAGATACGCAGTATTTT; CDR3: CASSDRGLTDTQYF
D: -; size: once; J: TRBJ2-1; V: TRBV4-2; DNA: TGTGCCAGCAGCCAAGAACGACTAGCCTACAATGAGCAGTTCTTC; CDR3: CASSQERLAYNEQFF
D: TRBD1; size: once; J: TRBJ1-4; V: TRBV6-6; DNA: TGTGCCAGCGTCAGGGGGCGCGCTACTAATGAAAAACTGTTTTTT; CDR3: CASVRGRATNEKLFF
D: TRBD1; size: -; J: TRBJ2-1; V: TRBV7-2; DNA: TGTGCCAGCAGCTTTCGGACAGGCCCCAAGTTCTTC; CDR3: CASSFRTGPKFF
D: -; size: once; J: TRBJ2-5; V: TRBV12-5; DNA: TGTGCTAGTGGTTTGCTAGGGGCGGGGGAGACCCAGTACTTC; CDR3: CASGLLGAGETQYF
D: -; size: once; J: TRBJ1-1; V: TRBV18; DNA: TGTGCCAGCTCACCCCTCAGGGGTGACACTGAAGCTTTCTTT; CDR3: CASSPLRGDTEAFF
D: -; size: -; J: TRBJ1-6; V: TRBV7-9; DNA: TGTGCCAGCAGCGACCGTCTACGGAGGGGTTCACCCCTCCACTTT; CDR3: CASSDRLRRGSPLHF
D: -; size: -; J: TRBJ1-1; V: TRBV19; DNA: TGTGCCAGTAGCCAGCCCGGGGGCACTGAAGCTTTCTTT; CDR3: CASSQPGGTEAFF
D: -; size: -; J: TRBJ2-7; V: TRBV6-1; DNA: TGTGCCAGCAGTGCTGATGGAGGGGGCGTCGGCTACGAGCAGTACTTC; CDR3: CASSADGGGVGYEQYF
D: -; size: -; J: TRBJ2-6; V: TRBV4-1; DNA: TGCGCCAGCAGCCGGGGCTCCTCTGGGGCCAACGTCCTGACTTTC; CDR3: CASSRGSSGANVLTF
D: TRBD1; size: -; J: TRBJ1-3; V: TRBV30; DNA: TGTGCCTGGAACAGGGGTTTAGGAAACACCATATATTTT; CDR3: CAWNRGLGNTIYF